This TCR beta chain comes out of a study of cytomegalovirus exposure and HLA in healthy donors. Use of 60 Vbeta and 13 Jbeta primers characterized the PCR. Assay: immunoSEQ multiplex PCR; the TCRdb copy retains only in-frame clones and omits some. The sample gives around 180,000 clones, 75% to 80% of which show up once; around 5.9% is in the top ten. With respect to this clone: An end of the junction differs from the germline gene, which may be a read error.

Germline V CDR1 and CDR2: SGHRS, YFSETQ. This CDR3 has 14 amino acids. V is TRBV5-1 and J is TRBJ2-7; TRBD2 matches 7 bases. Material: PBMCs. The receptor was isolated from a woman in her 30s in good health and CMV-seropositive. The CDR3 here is CTSSLQAGLYEQYF. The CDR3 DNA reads TGCACCAGCAGCCTACAAGCGGGACTCTACGAGCAGTACTTC.